This T cell receptor (beta chain) is drawn from a study of T cell repertoires in urothelial bladder cancer. Whole-study context: A few lesions each were cT0, cTa, cT1, and cT2 or greater. Study-wide points: Median infiltrating lymphocyte percentage was roughly 1.9% in carcinoma specimens. Carcinoma specimens had fewer T cells than benign specimens. A single clone reached 2% to 2.5% in benign versus up to about 17% in carcinoma.

Generated by immunoSEQ multiplex PCR, the TCRdb table keeps only in-frame clones and is missing some. The sample lists 10,000 or so clones; under 70% were seen once. Germline V gene sequence: CDR1 SNHLY, CDR2 FYNNEI. Trimming left V 5 bases short and J 3 bases short, with 12 bases between. This CDR3 spans 14 amino acids. With respect to this clone: What it binds is not known.

Sequenced: tumor-infiltrating cells from bladder cancer. The rearrangement uses TRBV2 and TRBJ2-3; D not resolved. The TCR was taken from a human donor with a benign inflammatory bladder lesion. The DNA of the CDR3 is TGTGCCAGCAGTCAGAGGAGAACGACAGATACGCAGTATTTT. Its protein is CASSQRRTTDTQYF.